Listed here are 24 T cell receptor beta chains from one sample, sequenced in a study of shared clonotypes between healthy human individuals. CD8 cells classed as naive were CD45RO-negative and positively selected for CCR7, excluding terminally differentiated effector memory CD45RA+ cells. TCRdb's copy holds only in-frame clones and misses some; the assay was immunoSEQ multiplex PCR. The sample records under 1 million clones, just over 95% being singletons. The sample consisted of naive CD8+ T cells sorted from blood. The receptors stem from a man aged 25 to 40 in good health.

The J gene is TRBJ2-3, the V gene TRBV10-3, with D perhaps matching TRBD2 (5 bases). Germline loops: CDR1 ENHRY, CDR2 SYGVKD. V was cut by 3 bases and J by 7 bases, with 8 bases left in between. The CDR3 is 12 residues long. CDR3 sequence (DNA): TGTGCCATCAGTGATTGGACTTATACGCAGTATTTT. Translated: CAISDWTYTQYF.

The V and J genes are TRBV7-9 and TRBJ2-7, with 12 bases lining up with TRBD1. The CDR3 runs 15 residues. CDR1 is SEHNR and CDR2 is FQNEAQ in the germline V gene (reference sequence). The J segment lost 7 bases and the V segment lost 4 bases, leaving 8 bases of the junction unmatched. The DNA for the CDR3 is TGTGCCAGCAGCTCCTCCGGGACAGGGGGCCGAGAGCAGTACTTC. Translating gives CASSSSGTGGREQYF.

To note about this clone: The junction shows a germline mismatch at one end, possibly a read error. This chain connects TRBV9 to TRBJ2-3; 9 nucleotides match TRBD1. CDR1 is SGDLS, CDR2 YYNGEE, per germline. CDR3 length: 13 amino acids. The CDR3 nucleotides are TGTGCCAGCAGCCCATCGACAGGGGGGTCACCGATTTTT. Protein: CASSPSTGGSPIF.

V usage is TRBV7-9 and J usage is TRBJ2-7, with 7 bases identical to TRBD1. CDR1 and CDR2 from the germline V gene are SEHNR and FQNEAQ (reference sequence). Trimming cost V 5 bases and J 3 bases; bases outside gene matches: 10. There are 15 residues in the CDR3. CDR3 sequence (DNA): TGTGCCAGCAGCCCCCCGACAGGGTCCGGCTACGAGCAGTACTTC. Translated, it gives CASSPPTGSGYEQYF.

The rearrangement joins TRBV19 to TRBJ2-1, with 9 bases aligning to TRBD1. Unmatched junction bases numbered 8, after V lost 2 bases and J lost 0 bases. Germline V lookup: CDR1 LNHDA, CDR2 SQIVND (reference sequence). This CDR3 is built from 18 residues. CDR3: CASSITAGTGISYNEQFF. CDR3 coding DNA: TGTGCCAGTAGTATAACCGCCGGGACAGGGATCTCCTACAATGAGCAGTTCTTC.

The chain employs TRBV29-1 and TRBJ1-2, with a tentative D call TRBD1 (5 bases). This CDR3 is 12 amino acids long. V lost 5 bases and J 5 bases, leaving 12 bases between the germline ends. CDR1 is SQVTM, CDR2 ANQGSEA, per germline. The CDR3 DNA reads TGCAGCGTTCAGGGTTTATGGTATGGCTACACCTTC. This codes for CSVQGLWYGYTF.

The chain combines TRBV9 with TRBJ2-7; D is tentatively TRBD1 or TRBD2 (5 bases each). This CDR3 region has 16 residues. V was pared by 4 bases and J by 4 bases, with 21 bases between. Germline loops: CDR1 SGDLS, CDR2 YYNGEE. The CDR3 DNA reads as TGTGCCAGCAGCCCCCGTGGGGACCCGAGGGGATACGAGCAGTACTTC. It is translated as CASSPRGDPRGYEQYF.

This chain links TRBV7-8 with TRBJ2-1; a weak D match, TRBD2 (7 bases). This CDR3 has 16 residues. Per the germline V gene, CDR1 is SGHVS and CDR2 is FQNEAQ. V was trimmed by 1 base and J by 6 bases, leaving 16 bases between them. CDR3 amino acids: CASSLEGRGLTNEQFF. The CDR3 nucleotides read TGTGCCAGCAGCTTAGAGGGCAGGGGACTAACCAATGAGCAGTTCTTC.

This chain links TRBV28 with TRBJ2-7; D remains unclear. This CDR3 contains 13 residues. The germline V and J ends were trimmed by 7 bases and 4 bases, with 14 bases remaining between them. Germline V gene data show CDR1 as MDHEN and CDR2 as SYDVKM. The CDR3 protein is CASTSDLAYEQYF. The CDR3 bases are TGTGCCAGCACCTCGGATCTGGCGTACGAGCAGTACTTC.

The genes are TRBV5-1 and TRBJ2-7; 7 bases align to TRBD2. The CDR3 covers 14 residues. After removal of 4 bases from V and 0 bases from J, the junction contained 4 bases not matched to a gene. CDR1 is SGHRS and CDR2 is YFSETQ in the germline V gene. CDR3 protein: CASSPSGNSYEQYF. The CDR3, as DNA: TGCGCCAGCAGCCCAAGCGGGAACTCCTACGAGCAGTACTTC.

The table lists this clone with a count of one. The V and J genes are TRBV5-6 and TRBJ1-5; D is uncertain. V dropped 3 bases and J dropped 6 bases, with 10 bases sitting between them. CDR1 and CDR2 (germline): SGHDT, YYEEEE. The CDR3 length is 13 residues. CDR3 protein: CASSWAGGQPQHF. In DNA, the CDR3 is TGTGCCAGCAGCTGGGCGGGTGGTCAGCCCCAGCATTTT.

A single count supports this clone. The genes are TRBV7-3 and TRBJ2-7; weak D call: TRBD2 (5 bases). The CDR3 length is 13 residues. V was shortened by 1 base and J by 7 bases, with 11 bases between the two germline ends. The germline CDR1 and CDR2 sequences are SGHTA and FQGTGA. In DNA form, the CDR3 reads TGTGCCAGCAGCTTAAGAGGGCCGGGAGAGCAGTACTTC. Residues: CASSLRGPGEQYF.

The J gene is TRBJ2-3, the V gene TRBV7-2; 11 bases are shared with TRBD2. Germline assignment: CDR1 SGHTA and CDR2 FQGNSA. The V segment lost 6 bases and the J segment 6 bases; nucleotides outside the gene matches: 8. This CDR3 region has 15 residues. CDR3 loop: CASSSLAGGPDTQYF. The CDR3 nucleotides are TGTGCCAGCAGTTCCTTAGCGGGAGGGCCGGATACGCAGTATTTT.

The CDR3 spells CASSYESDSGAFF. In DNA form, the CDR3 reads TGTGCCAGCAGTTACGAATCTGACAGTGGAGCTTTCTTT. V usage is TRBV6-6 and J usage is TRBJ1-1; the D gene is possibly TRBD1 (5 bases). Between the trimmed V and J ends, which lost 2 bases and 10 bases, there was a span of 14 bases. CDR1 is MNHNY and CDR2 is SVGAGI in the germline V gene (reference sequence). This CDR3 is built from 13 residues.

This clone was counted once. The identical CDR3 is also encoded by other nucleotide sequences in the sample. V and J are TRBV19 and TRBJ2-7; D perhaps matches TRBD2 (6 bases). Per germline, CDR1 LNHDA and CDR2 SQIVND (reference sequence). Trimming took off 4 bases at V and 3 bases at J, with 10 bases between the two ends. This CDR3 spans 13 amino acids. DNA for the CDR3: TGTGCCAGTAGTAGGGGAGGTTACTACGAGCAGTACTTC. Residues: CASSRGGYYEQYF.

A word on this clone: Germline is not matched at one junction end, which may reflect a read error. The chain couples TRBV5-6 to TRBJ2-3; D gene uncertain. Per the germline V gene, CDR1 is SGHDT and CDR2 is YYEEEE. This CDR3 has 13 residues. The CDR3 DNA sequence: TGTGCCAGCACCTTGTTAATGTCAGATACGCAGTATTTT. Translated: CASTLLMSDTQYF.

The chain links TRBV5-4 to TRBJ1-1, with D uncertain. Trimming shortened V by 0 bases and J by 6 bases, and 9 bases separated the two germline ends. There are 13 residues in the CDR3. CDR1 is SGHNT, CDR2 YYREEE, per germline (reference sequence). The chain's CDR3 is CASSLGGLSEAFF. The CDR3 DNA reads TGTGCCAGCAGCTTGGGAGGACTGTCTGAAGCTTTCTTT.

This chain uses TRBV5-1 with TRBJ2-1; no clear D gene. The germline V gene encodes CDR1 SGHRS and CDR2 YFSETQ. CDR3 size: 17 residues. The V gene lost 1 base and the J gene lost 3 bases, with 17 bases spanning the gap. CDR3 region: CASSLRYGGGVYNEQFF. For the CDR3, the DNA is TGCGCCAGCAGCTTGAGGTACGGCGGTGGCGTCTACAATGAGCAGTTCTTC.

CDR3 protein: CASSQPGNNQPQHF. CDR3 DNA sequence: TGCGCCAGCAGCCAACCAGGGAACAATCAGCCCCAGCATTTT. V usage is TRBV4-1 and J usage is TRBJ1-5; weak D call: TRBD1 (5 bases). The CDR3 has 14 residues. V was shortened by 2 bases and J by 3 bases, with 8 bases between the two germline ends. Germline V CDR1 and CDR2: MGHRA, YSYEKL.

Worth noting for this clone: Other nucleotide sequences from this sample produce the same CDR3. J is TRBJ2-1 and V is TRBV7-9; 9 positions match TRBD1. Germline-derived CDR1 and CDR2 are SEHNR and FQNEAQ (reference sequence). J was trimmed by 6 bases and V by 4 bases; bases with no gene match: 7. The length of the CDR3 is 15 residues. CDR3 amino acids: CASSSPGQGGNEQFF. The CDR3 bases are TGTGCCAGCAGCTCCCCGGGACAGGGAGGCAATGAGCAGTTCTTC.

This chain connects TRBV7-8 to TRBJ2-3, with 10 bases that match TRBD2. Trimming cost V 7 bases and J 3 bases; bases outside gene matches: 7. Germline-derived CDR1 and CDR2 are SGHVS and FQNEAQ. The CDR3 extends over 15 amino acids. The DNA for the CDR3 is TGTGCCAGCAATTTACTAGCGGGGCCAACAGATACGCAGTATTTT. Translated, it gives CASNLLAGPTDTQYF.

This chain's CDR3 is CSVELRGLASGGELFF. In DNA form, the CDR3 reads TGCAGCGTTGAATTACGGGGACTAGCGTCGGGCGGGGAGCTGTTTTTT. The chain carries TRBV29-1 and TRBJ2-2; 10 nucleotides align to TRBD2. This CDR3 has 16 amino acids. Germline-derived CDR1 and CDR2 are SQVTM and ANQGSEA. V was pared by 2 bases and J by 7 bases, with 10 bases of the junction left unmatched.

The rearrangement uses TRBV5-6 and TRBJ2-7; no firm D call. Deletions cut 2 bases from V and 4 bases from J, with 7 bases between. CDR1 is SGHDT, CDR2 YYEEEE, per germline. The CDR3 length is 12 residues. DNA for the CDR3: TGTGCCAGCAGCTTATCTGAATACGAGCAGTACTTC. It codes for CASSLSEYEQYF.

The CDR3 region is CAISGVTGGELFF. Here the CDR3 DNA reads TGTGCCATCAGTGGTGTTACCGGCGGGGAGCTGTTTTTT. The chain has TRBV10-3 and TRBJ2-2; no reliable D call. V lost 4 bases, J lost 7 bases, and 10 bases lay in between. Germline assignment: CDR1 ENHRY and CDR2 SYGVKD. The CDR3 spans 13 residues.